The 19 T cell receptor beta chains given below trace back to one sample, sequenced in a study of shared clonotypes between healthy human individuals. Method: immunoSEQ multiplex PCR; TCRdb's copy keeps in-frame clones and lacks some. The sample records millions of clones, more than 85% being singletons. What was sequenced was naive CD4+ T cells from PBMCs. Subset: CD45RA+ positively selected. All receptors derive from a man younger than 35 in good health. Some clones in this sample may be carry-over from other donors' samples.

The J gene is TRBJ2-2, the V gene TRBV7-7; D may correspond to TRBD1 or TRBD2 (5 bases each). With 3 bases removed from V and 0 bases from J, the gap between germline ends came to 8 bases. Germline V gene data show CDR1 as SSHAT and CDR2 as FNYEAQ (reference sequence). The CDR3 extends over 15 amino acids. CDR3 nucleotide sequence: TGTGCCAGCAGCTTGGGACCGTCGAACACCGGGGAGCTGTTTTTT. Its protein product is CASSLGPSNTGELFF.

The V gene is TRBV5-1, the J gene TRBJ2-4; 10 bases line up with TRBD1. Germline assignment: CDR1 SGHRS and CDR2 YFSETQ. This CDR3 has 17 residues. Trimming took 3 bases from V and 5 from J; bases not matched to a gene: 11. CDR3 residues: CASSSTGGTILENIQYF. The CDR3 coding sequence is TGCGCCAGCAGCTCGACAGGGGGCACCATTCTGGAAAACATTCAGTACTTC.

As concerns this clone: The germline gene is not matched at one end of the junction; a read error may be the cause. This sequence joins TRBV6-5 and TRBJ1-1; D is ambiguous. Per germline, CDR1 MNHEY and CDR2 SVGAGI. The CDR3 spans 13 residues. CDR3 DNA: TGTGCCAGCAGTGACTCCAGAGGGACTGAAGCTTTCTTT. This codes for CASSDSRGTEAFF.

The CDR3 nucleotides read TGTGCCAGCAGCTTAATGGCTCGGGCCGGCACAGATACGCAGTATTTT. Protein product: CASSLMARAGTDTQYF. This chain links TRBV7-3 with TRBJ2-3, with unresolved D. Germline V lookup: CDR1 SGHTA, CDR2 FQGTGA. Trimming cost V 1 base and J 1 base, with 12 bases left between them. CDR3 length: 16 residues.

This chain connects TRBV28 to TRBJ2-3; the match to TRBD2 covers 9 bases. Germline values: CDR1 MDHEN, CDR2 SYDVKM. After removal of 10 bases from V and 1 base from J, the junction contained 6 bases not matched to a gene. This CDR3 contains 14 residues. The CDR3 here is CAIMRGGGTDTQYF. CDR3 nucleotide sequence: TGTGCCATTATGCGGGGGGGTGGCACAGATACGCAGTATTTT.

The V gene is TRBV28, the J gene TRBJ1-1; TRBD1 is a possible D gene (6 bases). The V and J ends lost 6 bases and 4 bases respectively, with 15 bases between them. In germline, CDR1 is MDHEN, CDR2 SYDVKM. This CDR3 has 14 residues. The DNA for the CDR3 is TGTGCCAGCAGCCCTCCCACGGGGGCCACTGAAGCTTTCTTT. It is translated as CASSPPTGATEAFF.

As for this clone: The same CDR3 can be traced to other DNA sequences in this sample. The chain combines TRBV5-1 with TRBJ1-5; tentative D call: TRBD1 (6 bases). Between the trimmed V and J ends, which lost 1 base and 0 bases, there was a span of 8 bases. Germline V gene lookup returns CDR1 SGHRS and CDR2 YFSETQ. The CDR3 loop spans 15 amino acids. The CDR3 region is CASSLTGFSNQPQHF. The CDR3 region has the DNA TGCGCCAGCAGCTTGACAGGGTTTAGCAATCAGCCCCAGCATTTT.

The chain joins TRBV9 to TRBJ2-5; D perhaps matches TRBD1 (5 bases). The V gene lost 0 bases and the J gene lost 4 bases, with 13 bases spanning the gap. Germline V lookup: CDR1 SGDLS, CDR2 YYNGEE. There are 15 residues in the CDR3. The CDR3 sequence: CASSVGRGSIETQYF. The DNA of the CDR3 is TGTGCCAGCAGCGTAGGTAGGGGTAGTATAGAGACCCAGTACTTC.

The CDR3: CASSGDGADTQYF. The CDR3 nucleotides are TGTGCCAGTTCCGGTGATGGAGCAGATACGCAGTATTTT. The V and J genes are TRBV2 and TRBJ2-3, with D hard to call. V dropped 9 bases and J dropped 4 bases, with 14 bases sitting between them. The CDR3 sequence is 13 residues long. Germline assignment: CDR1 SNHLY and CDR2 FYNNEI.

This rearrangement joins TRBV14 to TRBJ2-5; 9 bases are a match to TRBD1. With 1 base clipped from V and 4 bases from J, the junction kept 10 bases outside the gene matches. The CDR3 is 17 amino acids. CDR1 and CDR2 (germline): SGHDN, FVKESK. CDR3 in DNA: TGTGCCAGCAGCCAAGGTTTCCGGGACAGGGTCGGAGAGACCCAGTACTTC. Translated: CASSQGFRDRVGETQYF.

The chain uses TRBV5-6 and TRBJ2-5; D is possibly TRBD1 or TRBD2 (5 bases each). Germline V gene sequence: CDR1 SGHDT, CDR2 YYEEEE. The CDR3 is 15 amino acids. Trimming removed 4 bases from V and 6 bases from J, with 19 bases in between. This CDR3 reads CASSARDPRRQTQYF. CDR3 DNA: TGTGCCAGCAGCGCCCGGGACCCACGGAGGCAGACCCAGTACTTC.

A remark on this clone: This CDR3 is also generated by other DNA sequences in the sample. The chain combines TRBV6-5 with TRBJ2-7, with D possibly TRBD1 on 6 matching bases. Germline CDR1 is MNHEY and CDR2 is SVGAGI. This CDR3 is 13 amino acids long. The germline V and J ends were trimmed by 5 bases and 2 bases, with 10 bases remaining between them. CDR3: CASSPQGPYEQYF. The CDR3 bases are TGTGCCAGCAGTCCCCAGGGGCCCTACGAGCAGTACTTC.

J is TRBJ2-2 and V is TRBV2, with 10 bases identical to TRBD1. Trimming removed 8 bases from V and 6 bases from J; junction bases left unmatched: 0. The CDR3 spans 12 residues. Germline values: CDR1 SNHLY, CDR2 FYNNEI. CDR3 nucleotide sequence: TGTGCCAGCGGACAGGGGGCCGGGGAGCTGTTTTTT. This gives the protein CASGQGAGELFF.

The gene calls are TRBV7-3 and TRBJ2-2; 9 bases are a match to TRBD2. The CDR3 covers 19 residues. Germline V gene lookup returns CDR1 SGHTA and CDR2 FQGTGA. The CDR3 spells CEELVGMAGGPRNTGELFF. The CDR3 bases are TGTGAAGAATTGGTGGGTATGGCGGGAGGGCCAAGGAACACCGGGGAGCTGTTTTTT.

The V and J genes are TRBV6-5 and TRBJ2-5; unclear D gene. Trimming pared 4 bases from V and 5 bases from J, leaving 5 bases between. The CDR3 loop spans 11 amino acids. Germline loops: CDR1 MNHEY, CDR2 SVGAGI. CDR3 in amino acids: CASSSSETQYF. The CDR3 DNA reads TGTGCCAGCAGTTCGTCGGAGACCCAGTACTTC.

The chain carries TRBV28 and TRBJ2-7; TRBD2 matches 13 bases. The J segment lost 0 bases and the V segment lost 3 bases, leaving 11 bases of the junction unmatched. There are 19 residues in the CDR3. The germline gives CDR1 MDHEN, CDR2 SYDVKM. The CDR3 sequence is CASSFSLAGGTLSSYEQYF. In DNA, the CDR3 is TGTGCCAGCAGTTTTTCACTAGCGGGAGGGACCCTTAGCTCCTACGAGCAGTACTTC.

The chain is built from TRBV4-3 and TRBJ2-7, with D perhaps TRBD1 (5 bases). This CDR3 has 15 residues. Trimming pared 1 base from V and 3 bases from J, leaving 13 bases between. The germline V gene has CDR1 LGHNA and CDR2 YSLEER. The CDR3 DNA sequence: TGCGCCAGCAGCCAAGGCCAAGGGGCCTACTACGAGCAGTACTTC. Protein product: CASSQGQGAYYEQYF.

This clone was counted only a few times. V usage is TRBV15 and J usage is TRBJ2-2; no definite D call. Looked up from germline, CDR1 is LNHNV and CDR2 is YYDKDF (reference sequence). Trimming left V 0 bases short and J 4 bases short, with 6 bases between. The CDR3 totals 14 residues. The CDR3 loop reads CATSRDWPTGELFF. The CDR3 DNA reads TGTGCCACCAGCAGAGATTGGCCCACCGGGGAGCTGTTTTTT.

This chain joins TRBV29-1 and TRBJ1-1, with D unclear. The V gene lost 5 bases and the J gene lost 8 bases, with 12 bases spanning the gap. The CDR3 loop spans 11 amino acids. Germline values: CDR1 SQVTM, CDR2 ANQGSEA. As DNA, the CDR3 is TGCAGCGTTCAACGGAGGATAGAAGCTTTCTTT. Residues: CSVQRRIEAFF.